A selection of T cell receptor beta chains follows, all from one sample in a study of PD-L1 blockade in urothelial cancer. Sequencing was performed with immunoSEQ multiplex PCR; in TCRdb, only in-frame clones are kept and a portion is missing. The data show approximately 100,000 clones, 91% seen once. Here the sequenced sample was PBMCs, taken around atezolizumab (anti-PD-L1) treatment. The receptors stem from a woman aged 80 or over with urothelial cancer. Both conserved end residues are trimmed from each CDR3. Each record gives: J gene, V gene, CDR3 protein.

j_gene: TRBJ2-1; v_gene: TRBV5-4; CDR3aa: ASSPRQRGRYEQF
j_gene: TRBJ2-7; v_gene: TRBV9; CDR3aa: ASSGGEHEQY
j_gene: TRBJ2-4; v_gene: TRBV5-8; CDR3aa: ASSLRVAKNIQY
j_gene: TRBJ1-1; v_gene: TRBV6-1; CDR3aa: ASSAEVLGTEAF
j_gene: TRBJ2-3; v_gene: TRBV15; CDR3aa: ATSRVLLDTQY
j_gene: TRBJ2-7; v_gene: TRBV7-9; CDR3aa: ASISPSGGVYEQY
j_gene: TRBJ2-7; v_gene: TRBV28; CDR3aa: ASSPPGQGGHEQY
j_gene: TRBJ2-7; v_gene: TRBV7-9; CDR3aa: ASSPAGRNSYEQY
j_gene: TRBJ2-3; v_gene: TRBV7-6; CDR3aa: ASSTNSGGGTDTQY
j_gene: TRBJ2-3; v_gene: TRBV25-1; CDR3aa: ASSGLAGAFDTQY
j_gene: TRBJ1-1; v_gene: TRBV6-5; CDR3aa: ATGGRWTNTEAF
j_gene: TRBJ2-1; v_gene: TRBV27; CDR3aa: ASSLSFLLYNEQF
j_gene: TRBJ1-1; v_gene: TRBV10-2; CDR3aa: ASSERKGGVSGTEAF
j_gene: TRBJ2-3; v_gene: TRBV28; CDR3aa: ASRRTQRTDTQY
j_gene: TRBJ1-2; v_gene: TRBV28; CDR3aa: ASRGGQGYYGYT